This T cell receptor (beta chain) was recorded in a study of Ad26.COV2.S vaccination and SARS-CoV-2 variants. Study overall: It was the COV1001 Ad26.COV2.S trial arm that included the donor. Overall study findings and caveats: Possible underestimation of total T cell responses by the TCR breadth and depth analyses was noted.

V was clipped by 6 bases and J by 2 bases, with 17 bases between them. Germline CDR1 reads SNHLY; CDR2 reads FYNNEI. The CDR3 sequence is 15 residues long. This clone is a singleton in its sample. As yet, its antigen is unknown. Stated treatment: around 19 received Ad26.COV2.S at low or high dose, single or two shots; five or six received placebo; per-sample allocation not given. Day 63 after the first vaccine or placebo injection was the time point for sampling. Measured with immunoSEQ multiplex PCR; TCRdb has only the in-frame clones, and not every one. The sample lists 440,000 or so clones; less than 95% were seen once.

The source was peripheral blood, collected in a trial of Ad26.COV2.S vaccine versus placebo. The clonotype comes from a person aged 18-60 years who received the Ad26.COV2.S COVID-19 vaccine or a placebo. The chain is built from TRBV2 and TRBJ2-7; possibly TRBD1 or TRBD2 for D (5 bases each). This CDR3 is CASSDRGRDPYEQYF. CDR3 sequence (DNA): TGTGCCAGCAGCGATAGGGGCCGGGACCCCTACGAGCAGTACTTC.